The present T cell receptor beta chain was sequenced within a study of blood T cell repertoires in COVID-19. Study-wide background: There were acute and convalescent COVID-19 samples, and they came from the United States, Italy and Spain. Nucleic acid was either cDNA or gDNA, and it came from T cells, B-cell-depleted T cells, or PBMCs.

Original processing notes: By means of reference gene primer amplification, nucleated cell counts were estimated. TCRdb keeps only in-frame clones here, not all; method: immunoSEQ multiplex PCR. V and J calls plus clone size are reproduced from that table; the DNA served to infer D and trimming. Here the sample spans 97,000 or so clones, around 84% being singletons. Deletions cut 4 bases from V and 4 bases from J, with 5 bases between. The CDR3 extends over 12 amino acids. CDR1 is MNHNY, CDR2 SVGAGI, per germline (reference sequence). This TCR came from a man aged 45-60 years with active or convalescent COVID-19. The rearrangement uses TRBV6-6 and TRBJ1-5; the D is unclear. Material for sequencing was peripheral blood. The CDR3 DNA sequence: TGTGCCAGCAGTTGGGAGAATCAGCCCCAGCATTTT. It codes for CASSWENQPQHF.